This T cell receptor beta chain emerged from a study of shared clonotypes between healthy human individuals. The study, taken as a whole, reports: Rarefaction indicated that sorted-subset sequencing remained incomplete although depth was large. The researchers took only blood, and tissue repertoires probably look different.

The material for each subset, its genomic DNA, was split evenly across several immunoSEQ plates. In the authors' workflow: Junction-only immunoSEQ data arrived without quality scores, meaning filtering differed. Produced via immunoSEQ multiplex PCR; TCRdb's table is partial and in-frame only. The V and J calls and the clone size are those of that table, but D and trimming were determined from the DNA. The table lists about 1 million clones, 65% to 75% of them singletons. This clone appeared a few times. Its antigen remains unknown. The CDR3 covers 13 residues. V dropped 5 bases and J dropped 6 bases, with 11 bases sitting between them. Per the germline V gene, CDR1 is LNHDA and CDR2 is SQIVND (reference sequence).

This chain links TRBV19 with TRBJ2-4; possibly TRBD1 for D (5 bases). The clonotype comes from a man aged 18 to 35 in good health. The sequencing input was memory CD4+ T cells sorted from blood. The sample's subset: CD45RA-negative fraction. This CDR3 reads CASSWQGGNIQYF. Here the CDR3 DNA reads TGTGCCAGTAGTTGGCAGGGCGGAAACATTCAGTACTTC.